Following are 21 T cell receptor beta chains from one sample sequenced in a study of blood T cells in healthy people across ages. A second PCR of roughly 7 to 11 cycles used a sample-barcoded 5' primer and a J-beta primer mix. Each CDR3 protein gets one entry after TCRdb re-called the 5' RACE reads with MiXCR. The table lists approximately 1.5 million distinct CDR3 sequences, roughly a third of them singletons. Sequenced input: blood. These receptors all stem from a woman under 40 in good health.

The V and J genes are TRBV7-2 and TRBJ2-7; D gene unclear. V was clipped by 4 bases and J by 2 bases, with 15 bases between them. Germline V gene data show CDR1 as SGHTA and CDR2 as FQGNSA. The CDR3 consists of 15 residues. The DNA of the CDR3 is TGTGCCAGCAGCTCGTCCCGGGCGAGAACCTACGAGCAGTACTTC. Residues: CASSSSRARTYEQYF.

In regard to this clonotype: Germline and junction disagree at one end, which may indicate a read error. The rearrangement links TRBV7-9 to TRBJ2-1; no clear D gene. The CDR3 consists of 16 residues. Germline values: CDR1 SEHNR, CDR2 FQNEAQ (reference sequence). The CDR3 nucleotides read TGTGCCAGCACCTCCCCAGGCAGAGCCAAGGGCAATAAGCAGTTCTTC. This gives the protein CASTSPGRAKGNKQFF.

The V gene is TRBV20-1, the J gene TRBJ2-5, with D perhaps TRBD1 (5 bases). There are 14 residues in the CDR3. Trimming removed 6 bases from V and 0 bases from J, with 14 bases in between. The germline CDR1 and CDR2 sequences are DFQATT and SNEGSKA (reference sequence). The CDR3 loop reads CSAPQGWYQETQYF. CDR3 bases: TGCAGTGCCCCGCAGGGTTGGTACCAAGAGACCCAGTACTTC.

The chain employs TRBV28 and TRBJ2-5; the match to TRBD1 covers 8 bases. With 3 bases clipped from V and 4 bases from J, the junction kept 7 bases outside the gene matches. Looked up from germline, CDR1 is MDHEN and CDR2 is SYDVKM. This CDR3 has 15 amino acids. CDR3 residues: CASSFPRTGLETQYF. In DNA, the CDR3 is TGTGCCAGCAGTTTCCCTAGGACAGGGCTAGAGACCCAGTACTTC.

The chain employs TRBV2 and TRBJ1-2; D gene uncertain. The germline gives CDR1 SNHLY, CDR2 FYNNEI. The CDR3 has 12 residues. Trimming shortened V by 6 bases and J by 8 bases, and 13 bases separated the two germline ends. For the CDR3, the DNA is TGTGCCAGCAGCCAGCTTCCCGAGGGCTACACCTTC. This codes for CASSQLPEGYTF.

The chain links TRBV9 to TRBJ1-1, with D unresolved. The CDR3 consists of 13 residues. CDR1 SGDLS and CDR2 YYNGEE come from the germline V gene. Trimming cost V 0 bases and J 2 bases, with 5 bases left between them. Here the CDR3 reads CASSVVDNTEAFF. CDR3 DNA: TGTGCCAGCAGCGTAGTGGACAACACTGAAGCTTTCTTT. Using reference TRBV9 and TRBJ1-1 for the parts outside the CDR3, the full variable domain is DSGVTQTPKHLITATGQRVTLRCSPRSGDLSVYWYQQSLDQGLQFLIQYYNGEERAKGNILERFSAQQFPDLHSELNLSSLELGDSALYFCASSVVDNTEAFFGQGTRLTVV.

The chain is built from TRBV5-6 and TRBJ2-7, with 10 bases aligning to TRBD2. CDR1 SGHDT and CDR2 YYEEEE come from the germline V gene. This CDR3 has 15 residues. J lost 6 bases, V lost 4 bases, and 10 bases had no gene match. CDR3 protein: CASSLGTSEGSEQYF. The CDR3, as DNA: TGTGCCAGCAGCCTCGGGACTAGCGAGGGTTCCGAGCAGTACTTC.

The chain is built from TRBV27 and TRBJ1-5, with 7 bases that match TRBD1. This CDR3 is built from 15 residues. The V gene end was trimmed by 5 bases and the J gene end by 6 bases; junction bases not matched to a gene: 10. Per the germline V gene, CDR1 is MNHEY and CDR2 is SMNVEV (reference sequence). CDR3 coding DNA: TGTGCCAGCAGTCCCCGAGACAGGGTTCGTCAGCCCCAGCATTTT. Its protein product is CASSPRDRVRQPQHF.

The genes are TRBV3-1 and TRBJ2-7; 13 bases line up with TRBD2. CDR3 size: 16 residues. Trimming cost V 2 bases and J 7 bases; bases outside gene matches: 8. The germline CDR1 and CDR2 sequences are LGHDT and YNNKEL (reference sequence). The chain's CDR3 is CASSQMALAGGREQYF. For the CDR3, the DNA is TGTGCCAGCAGCCAAATGGCACTAGCGGGGGGGCGAGAGCAGTACTTC.

V gene TRBV10-3 combines with J gene TRBJ2-5; D is unclear. Looked up from germline, CDR1 is ENHRY and CDR2 is SYGVKD. The V end lost 1 base, the J end lost 2 bases, and 5 bases lay between the germline ends. CDR3 length: 13 amino acids. CDR3 in DNA: TGTGCCATCAGTGAGTGGGGTCAAGAGACCCAGTACTTC. Translating gives CAISEWGQETQYF.

The chain couples TRBV12-3 or TRBV12-4 to TRBJ2-2; D may be TRBD1 or TRBD2 (6 bases each). V lost 2 bases and J lost 2, with 15 bases in between. The CDR3 consists of 17 residues. CDR3 bases: TGTGCCAGCAGTTTAACTCCGGGGGCTTCAAACACCGGGGAGCTGTTTTTT. Its translation is CASSLTPGASNTGELFF.

About this clonotype itself: This CDR3 fails to terminate in the conserved phenylalanine or tryptophan, so it likely reflects a read error. This chain links TRBV7-9 with TRBJ2-3, with D tentatively TRBD1 (7 bases). Trimming removed 2 bases from V and 0 bases from J, with 12 bases in between. Germline V CDR1 and CDR2: SEHNR, FQNEAQ (reference sequence). This CDR3 region has 16 residues. In nucleotides, the CDR3 is TGTGCCAGCAGCTTATTTGCAGGGGGGAGCACAGATACGCAGTATTTG. Its protein is CASSLFAGGSTDTQYL.

This clonotype was seen a few times. The rearrangement joins TRBV7-8 to TRBJ2-5; no clear D gene. The V and J ends lost 5 bases and 1 base respectively, with 11 bases between them. The CDR3 covers 14 residues. Germline lookup yields CDR1 SGHVS and CDR2 FQNEAQ. CDR3 nucleotide sequence: TGTGCCAGCAGCCAAAGGGCTACCCAAGAGACCCAGTACTTC. It codes for CASSQRATQETQYF.

V gene TRBV11-2 combines with J gene TRBJ2-7; D remains unclear. Germline CDR1 reads SGHAT; CDR2 reads FQNNGV. Trimming pared 5 bases from V and 5 bases from J, leaving 10 bases between. The CDR3 length is 12 residues. The CDR3 nucleotides read TGTGCCAGCAGCCAATTTCACCACGAGCAGTACTTC. Protein: CASSQFHHEQYF.

The chain combines TRBV6-1 with TRBJ2-3; 8 bases align to TRBD1. V dropped 0 bases and J dropped 4; count of bases not matched to a gene: 12. CDR1 is MNHNS and CDR2 is SASEGT in the germline V gene. The CDR3 is 18 residues long. The CDR3 DNA follows: TGTGCCAGCAGTGAAGCGCCCAGTTGGGCAGGGGGCGCAGATACGCAGTATTTT. Its protein is CASSEAPSWAGGADTQYF.

The rearrangement uses TRBV7-9 and TRBJ2-7; 10 bases are shared with TRBD1. This CDR3 region has 15 residues. Germline assignment: CDR1 SEHNR and CDR2 FQNEAQ (reference sequence). V dropped 5 bases and J dropped 3; count of bases not matched to a gene: 7. The CDR3 protein is CASSPGQGDIYEQYF. The CDR3, as DNA: TGTGCCAGCAGCCCCGGACAGGGGGATATCTACGAGCAGTACTTC. The full variable domain, its missing parts supplied by reference TRBV7-9 and TRBJ2-7, is DTGVSQNPRHKITKRGQNVTFRCDPISEHNRLYWYRQTLGQGPEFLTYFQNEAQLEKSRLLSDRFSAERPKGSFSTLEIQRTEQGDSAMYLCASSPGQGDIYEQYFGPGTRLTVT.

The J gene is TRBJ2-7, the V gene TRBV30; no firm D call. Germline CDR1 is GTSNPN and CDR2 is SVGIG (reference sequence). V was trimmed by 3 bases and J by 4 bases, leaving 16 bases between them. This CDR3 spans 14 amino acids. CDR3 sequence: CAWSALPLRYEQYF. The CDR3 nucleotides are TGTGCCTGGAGCGCCCTCCCTCTTAGGTACGAGCAGTACTTC.

The chain carries TRBV7-9 and TRBJ1-6; D might be TRBD1 (6 bases). The CDR3 spans 15 residues. V was cut by 0 bases and J by 5 bases, with 8 bases left in between. Germline CDR1 is SEHNR and CDR2 is FQNEAQ (reference sequence). The CDR3 protein is CASSLARTDNSPLHF. CDR3 nucleotides: TGTGCCAGCAGCTTAGCCCGGACAGATAATTCACCCCTCCACTTT.

As to this clonotype: This CDR3 is missing its conserved last phenylalanine or tryptophan, likely due to a read error. This rearrangement joins TRBV6-2 or TRBV6-3 to TRBJ2-3; no definite D call. Trimming pared 7 bases from V and 0 bases from J, leaving 11 bases between. CDR1 is MNHEY and CDR2 is SVGEGT in the germline V gene. The CDR3 spans 14 residues. DNA for the CDR3: TGTGCCAGCAAGGTCCGGTTTAGCACAGATACGCAGTATTTG. Its protein is CASKVRFSTDTQYL.

A note on this clonotype: Being one base from a much bigger clone, this may be a read error. This chain uses TRBV5-1 with TRBJ1-2; D ambiguous. The CDR3 sequence is 14 residues long. Germline CDR1 SGHRS, CDR2 YFSETQ. The CDR3 DNA is TGCGCCGGCAGCTTGGTATCTTCGCGTCCGGGCTACACCTTC. It yields the protein CAGSLVSSRPGYTF.

This clonotype was counted a few times. This chain connects TRBV20-1 to TRBJ2-5; 15 bases map to TRBD2. Germline V lookup: CDR1 DFQATT, CDR2 SNEGSKA (reference sequence). CDR3 length: 18 residues. V shed 1 base, J shed 4 bases, and the junction held 10 bases outside the gene matches. This CDR3 is CSARVKRGLAGGRETQYF. The CDR3 nucleotides read TGCAGTGCTAGAGTAAAGAGAGGACTAGCGGGAGGGCGAGAGACCCAGTACTTC.